This T cell receptor (beta chain) was obtained from a study of T cells in Graves' hyperthyroidism and ophthalmopathy. This CDR3 comprises 15 residues. Per the germline V gene, CDR1 is DFQATT and CDR2 is SNEGSKA (reference sequence). Trimming stripped 4 bases from V and 1 base from J, with 15 bases between. The source material, RNA transcripts, was used to amplify TCR beta CDR3 regions. First-round RT-PCR with HTBI primers amplified the TCR CDR3 region. TCRdb redid the calling of the multiplex PCR reads with MiXCR, one entry per CDR3 protein. The sample lists hundreds of thousands of distinct CDR3 sequences, 20% seen once, with over 45% in the top ten. This clonotype was seen only a few times. Uncontrolled infection, other autoimmune disease, pregnancy or lactation excluded patients.

Material: blood. This receptor was identified in a man between 40 and 49 years old with Graves' ophthalmopathy. The chain is built from TRBV20-1 and TRBJ2-3; D possibly corresponds to TRBD2 (6 bases). The CDR3, as DNA: TGCAGTGCTAAAGAAGGGAGGCGGGGCACAGATACGCAGTATTTT. Protein product: CSAKEGRRGTDTQYF.